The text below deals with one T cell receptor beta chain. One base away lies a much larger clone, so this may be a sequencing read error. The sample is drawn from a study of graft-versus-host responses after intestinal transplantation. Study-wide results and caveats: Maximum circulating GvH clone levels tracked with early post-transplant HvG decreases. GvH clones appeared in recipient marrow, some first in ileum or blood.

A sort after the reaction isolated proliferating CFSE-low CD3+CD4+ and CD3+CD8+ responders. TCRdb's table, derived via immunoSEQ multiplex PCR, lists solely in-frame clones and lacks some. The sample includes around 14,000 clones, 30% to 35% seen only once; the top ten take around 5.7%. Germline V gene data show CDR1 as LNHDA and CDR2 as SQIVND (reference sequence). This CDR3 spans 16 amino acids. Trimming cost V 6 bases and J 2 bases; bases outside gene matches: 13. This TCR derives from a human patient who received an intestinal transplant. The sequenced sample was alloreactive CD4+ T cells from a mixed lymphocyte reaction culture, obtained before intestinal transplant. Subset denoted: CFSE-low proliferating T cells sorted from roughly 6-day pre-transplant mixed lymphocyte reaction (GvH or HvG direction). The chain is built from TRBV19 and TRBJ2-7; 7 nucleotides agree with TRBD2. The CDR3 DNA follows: TGTGCCAGTAGCCGCCAGATTAGCGGGCAAACCTACGAGCAGTACTTC. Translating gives CASSRQISGQTYEQYF.